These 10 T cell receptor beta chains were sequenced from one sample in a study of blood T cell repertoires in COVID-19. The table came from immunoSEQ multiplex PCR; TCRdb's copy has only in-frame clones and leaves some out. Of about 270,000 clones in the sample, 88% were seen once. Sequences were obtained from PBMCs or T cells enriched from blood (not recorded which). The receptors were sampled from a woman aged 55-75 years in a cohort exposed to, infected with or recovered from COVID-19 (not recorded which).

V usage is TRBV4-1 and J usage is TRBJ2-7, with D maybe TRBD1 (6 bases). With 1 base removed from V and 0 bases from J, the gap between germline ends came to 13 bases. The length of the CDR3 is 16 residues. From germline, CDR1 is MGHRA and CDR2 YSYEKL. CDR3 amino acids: CASSQGGAGDSYEQYF. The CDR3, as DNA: TGCGCCAGCAGCCAAGGTGGGGCAGGGGACTCCTACGAGCAGTACTTC.

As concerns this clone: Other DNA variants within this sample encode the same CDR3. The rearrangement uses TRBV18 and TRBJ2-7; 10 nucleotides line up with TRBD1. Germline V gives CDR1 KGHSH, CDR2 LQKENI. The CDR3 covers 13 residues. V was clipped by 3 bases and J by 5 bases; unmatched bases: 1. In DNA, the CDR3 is TGTGCCAGCTCACCCGGGACAGGGGACGAGCAGTACTTC. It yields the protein CASSPGTGDEQYF.

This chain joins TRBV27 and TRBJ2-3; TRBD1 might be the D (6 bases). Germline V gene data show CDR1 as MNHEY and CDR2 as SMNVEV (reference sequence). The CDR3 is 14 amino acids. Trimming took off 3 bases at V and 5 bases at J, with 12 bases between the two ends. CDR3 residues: CASSLSRGRDTQYF. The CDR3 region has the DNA TGTGCCAGCAGTTTGAGCAGGGGAAGAGATACGCAGTATTTT.

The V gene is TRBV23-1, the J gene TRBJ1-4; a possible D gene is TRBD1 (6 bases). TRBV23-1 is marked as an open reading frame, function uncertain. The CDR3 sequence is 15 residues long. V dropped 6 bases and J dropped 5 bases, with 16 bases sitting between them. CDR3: CASRGAGTRNEKLFF. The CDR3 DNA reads TGCGCCAGCAGGGGGGCCGGGACACGGAATGAAAAACTGTTTTTT.

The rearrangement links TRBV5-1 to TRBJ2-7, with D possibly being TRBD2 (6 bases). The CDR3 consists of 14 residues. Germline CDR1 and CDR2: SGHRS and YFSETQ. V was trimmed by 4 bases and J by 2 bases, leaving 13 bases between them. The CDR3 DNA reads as TGCGCCAGCAGCCCCCCGGGACTTCCCTACGAGCAGTACTTC. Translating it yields CASSPPGLPYEQYF. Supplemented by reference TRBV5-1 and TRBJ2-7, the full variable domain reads KAGVTQTPRYLIKTRGQQVTLSCSPISGHRSVSWYQQTPGQGLQFLFEYFSETQRNKGNFPGRFSGRQFSNSRSEMNVSTLELGDSALYLCASSPPGLPYEQYFGPGTRLTVT.

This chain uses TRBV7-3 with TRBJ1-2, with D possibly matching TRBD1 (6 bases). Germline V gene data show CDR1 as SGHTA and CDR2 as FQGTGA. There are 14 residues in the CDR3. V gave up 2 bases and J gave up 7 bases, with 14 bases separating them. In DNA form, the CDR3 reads TGTGCCAGCAGCTTAGATCAACAGGGTTCTGGCTACACCTTC. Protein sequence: CASSLDQQGSGYTF.

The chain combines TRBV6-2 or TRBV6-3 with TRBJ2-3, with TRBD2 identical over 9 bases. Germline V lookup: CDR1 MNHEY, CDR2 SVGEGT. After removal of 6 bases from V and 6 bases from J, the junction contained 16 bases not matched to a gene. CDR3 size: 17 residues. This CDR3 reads CASSIDGAGGRTDTQYF. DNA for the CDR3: TGTGCCAGCAGCATCGATGGGGCGGGAGGGAGGACCGATACGCAGTATTTT.

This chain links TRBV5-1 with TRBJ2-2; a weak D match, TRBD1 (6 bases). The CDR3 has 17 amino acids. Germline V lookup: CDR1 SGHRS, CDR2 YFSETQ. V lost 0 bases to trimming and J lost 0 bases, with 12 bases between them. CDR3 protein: CASSLAYGGTNTGELFF. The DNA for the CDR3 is TGCGCCAGCAGCTTGGCCTATGGGGGCACGAACACCGGGGAGCTGTTTTTT. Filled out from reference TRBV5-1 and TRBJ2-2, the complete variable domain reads KAGVTQTPRYLIKTRGQQVTLSCSPISGHRSVSWYQQTPGQGLQFLFEYFSETQRNKGNFPGRFSGRQFSNSRSEMNVSTLELGDSALYLCASSLAYGGTNTGELFFGEGSRLTVL.

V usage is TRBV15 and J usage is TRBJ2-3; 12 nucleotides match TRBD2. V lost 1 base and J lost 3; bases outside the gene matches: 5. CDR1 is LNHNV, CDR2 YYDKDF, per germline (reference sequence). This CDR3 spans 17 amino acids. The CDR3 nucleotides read TGTGCCACCAGCAGAGCGGACGGACTAGCGGGAACAGATACGCAGTATTTT. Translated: CATSRADGLAGTDTQYF. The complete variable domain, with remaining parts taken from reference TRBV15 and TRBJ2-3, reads DAMVIQNPRYQVTQFGKPVTLSCSQTLNHNVMYWYQQKSSQAPKLLFHYYDKDFNNEADTPDNFQSRRPNTSFCFLDIRSPGLGDTAMYLCATSRADGLAGTDTQYFGPGTRLTVL.

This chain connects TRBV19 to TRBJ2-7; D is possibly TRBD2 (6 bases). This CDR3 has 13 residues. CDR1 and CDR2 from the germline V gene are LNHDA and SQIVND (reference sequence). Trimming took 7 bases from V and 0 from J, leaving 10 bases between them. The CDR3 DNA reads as TGTGCCAGTACCGCGGGGACCTCCTACGAGCAGTACTTC. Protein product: CASTAGTSYEQYF.